These 27 T cell receptor beta chains share one sample of origin, sequenced in a study of cytomegalovirus exposure and HLA in healthy donors. It was with 60 Vbeta and 13 Jbeta primers that the PCR ran. The data were produced by immunoSEQ multiplex PCR, yet TCRdb's version contains in-frame clones alone and is incomplete. Among around 74,000 clones listed, approximately 78% were seen once. Specimen: PBMCs. The receptor set was obtained from a middle-aged man in good health and CMV-seronegative.

The chain employs TRBV7-9 and TRBJ1-5, with D hard to call. V was cut by 5 bases and J by 4 bases, with 9 bases left in between. Per germline, CDR1 SEHNR and CDR2 FQNEAQ (reference sequence). The CDR3 consists of 13 residues. In DNA form, the CDR3 reads TGTGCCAGCAGCCCCCTCTATAATCAGCCCCAGCATTTT. It encodes CASSPLYNQPQHF.

In nucleotides, the CDR3 is TGTGCCAGCAGCTTAGCCAGCGGGACCCCCAATGAGCAGTTCTTC. This encodes CASSLASGTPNEQFF. The genes are TRBV7-3 and TRBJ2-1, with 7 bases lining up with TRBD2. Trimming took 2 bases from V and 6 from J; bases not matched to a gene: 7. CDR3 length: 15 residues. CDR1 and CDR2 from the germline V gene are SGHTA and FQGTGA. The variable domain in full, completed from reference TRBV7-3 and TRBJ2-1, reads GAGVSQTPSNKVTEKGKYVELRCDPISGHTALYWYRQSLGQGPEFLIYFQGTGAADDSGLPNDRFFAVRPEGSVSTLKIQRTERGDSAVYLCASSLASGTPNEQFFGPGTRLTVL.

The rearrangement uses TRBV6-6 and TRBJ2-1; 9 nucleotides line up with TRBD1. CDR1 and CDR2 from the germline V gene are MNHNY and SVGAGI (reference sequence). After removal of 5 bases from V and 1 base from J, the junction contained 3 bases not matched to a gene. This CDR3 spans 15 amino acids. CDR3 residues: CASSRDRVSYNEQFF. For the CDR3, the DNA is TGTGCCAGCAGTCGGGACAGGGTGTCCTACAATGAGCAGTTCTTC.

V gene TRBV7-8 combines with J gene TRBJ2-7; TRBD1 matches 9 bases. The CDR3 has 14 residues. Germline-derived CDR1 and CDR2 are SGHVS and FQNEAQ. Trimming at V came to 6 bases and at J to 6 bases, leaving 9 bases not matched to a gene. CDR3 sequence reads: CASSRNRGLSEQYF. CDR3 nucleotides: TGTGCCAGCAGTAGGAACAGGGGGCTTTCCGAGCAGTACTTC.

This clone was recorded a few times. V usage is TRBV11-3 and J usage is TRBJ1-3, with D unresolved. V lost 4 bases to trimming and J lost 2 bases, with 6 bases between them. Germline values: CDR1 SGHNT, CDR2 YENEEA. The CDR3 has 13 residues. The CDR3 sequence is CASSSLPGNTIYF. The CDR3 DNA reads as TGTGCCAGCAGCTCACTTCCTGGAAACACCATATATTTT.

This clone is a singleton in its sample. This chain links TRBV7-2 with TRBJ1-3; a weak D match, TRBD1 (5 bases). The CDR3 runs to 15 residues. Germline assignment: CDR1 SGHTA and CDR2 FQGNSA. V gave up 1 base and J gave up 4 bases, with 11 bases separating them. The CDR3 DNA sequence: TGTGCCAGCAGCTTAGTCAGGGTATCCGGAAACACCATATATTTT. This codes for CASSLVRVSGNTIYF.

The count of this clone is one. This sequence joins TRBV4-1 and TRBJ2-3; TRBD2 matches 8 bases. Trimming removed 1 base from V and 4 bases from J; junction bases left unmatched: 4. Germline values: CDR1 MGHRA, CDR2 YSYEKL. CDR3 length: 15 residues. CDR3 DNA sequence: TGCGCCAGCAGCCAAGGCGGGGGGATCCCAGATACGCAGTATTTT. This gives the protein CASSQGGGIPDTQYF.

The J gene is TRBJ2-2, the V gene TRBV7-9; D perhaps matches TRBD2 (5 bases). With 4 bases removed from V and 5 bases from J, the gap between germline ends came to 5 bases. The germline CDR1 and CDR2 sequences are SEHNR and FQNEAQ (reference sequence). The CDR3 totals 12 residues. DNA for the CDR3: TGTGCCAGCAGCTCGGGAACCGGGGAGCTGTTTTTT. Its protein product is CASSSGTGELFF. Full variable domain (rest looked up from reference TRBV7-9 and TRBJ2-2): DTGVSQNPRHKITKRGQNVTFRCDPISEHNRLYWYRQTLGQGPEFLTYFQNEAQLEKSRLLSDRFSAERPKGSFSTLEIQRTEQGDSAMYLCASSSGTGELFFGEGSRLTVL.

The rearrangement uses TRBV28 and TRBJ2-7, with 8 nucleotides matching TRBD1. V was pared by 11 bases and J by 12 bases, with 12 bases of the junction left unmatched. The CDR3 has 11 residues. Germline V CDR1 and CDR2: MDHEN, SYDVKM. CDR3: CAGLTGDRWYF. The CDR3 nucleotides are TGTGCCGGACTGACAGGGGATAGGTGGTACTTC.

The table lists this clone with a few counts. The rearrangement uses TRBV10-1 and TRBJ2-7; 9 bases fit TRBD1. J lost 5 bases, V lost 10 bases, and 6 bases had no gene match. Germline V CDR1 and CDR2: WNHNN, SYGVQD (reference sequence). The CDR3 is 12 amino acids. CDR3 in amino acids: CATRDRENEQYF. CDR3 nucleotide sequence: TGCGCCACCCGGGACAGGGAGAACGAGCAGTACTTC.

The table lists this clone with a few counts. This chain links TRBV7-3 with TRBJ2-2; 8 bases align to TRBD1. The CDR3 sequence is 16 residues long. Germline V gives CDR1 SGHTA, CDR2 FQGTGA. Trimming took 7 bases from V and 1 from J; bases not matched to a gene: 8. The CDR3 spells CASNKGGTGNTGELFF. The CDR3, as DNA: TGTGCCAGCAACAAGGGCGGGACAGGGAACACCGGGGAGCTGTTTTTT.

This clone was seen once. The chain carries TRBV19 and TRBJ1-5; 7 bases line up with TRBD1. V trimming: 8 bases; J trimming: 2 bases; junction bases outside the gene matches: 12. Germline loops: CDR1 LNHDA, CDR2 SQIVND (reference sequence). The CDR3 extends over 16 amino acids. The CDR3 DNA follows: TGTGCCAGTCTCCCCACAGGGGTCGTTGGCAATCAGCCCCAGCATTTT. Translating gives CASLPTGVVGNQPQHF.

This chain joins TRBV4-1 and TRBJ1-2; the D is unclear. Trimming shortened V by 1 base and J by 8 bases, and 17 bases separated the two germline ends. Looked up from germline, CDR1 is MGHRA and CDR2 is YSYEKL. The CDR3 contains 15 residues. The CDR3 DNA reads TGCGCCAGCAGCCAAGGTCGGGGAATTCGCGGAGGCTACACCTTC. Translated, it gives CASSQGRGIRGGYTF.

The rearrangement links TRBV9 to TRBJ2-3; 12 nucleotides agree with TRBD2. Germline CDR1 SGDLS, CDR2 YYNGEE. This CDR3 has 18 residues. The V and J ends lost 0 bases and 3 bases, in that order; junction bases with no gene match: 8. The CDR3 is CASSVEPLAGGATDTQYF. The CDR3 DNA follows: TGTGCCAGCAGCGTAGAGCCCCTAGCGGGGGGGGCTACAGATACGCAGTATTTT.

This clone was counted at least ten times. The V and J genes are TRBV6-1 and TRBJ2-7; D might be TRBD1 (6 bases). V was pared by 2 bases and J by 5 bases, with 13 bases between. The CDR3 is 14 residues long. CDR1 and CDR2 from the germline V gene are MNHNS and SASEGT. DNA for the CDR3: TGTGCCAGCAGTGAATTCGACAGGTTCGACGAGCAGTACTTC. Translating gives CASSEFDRFDEQYF.

The genes are TRBV18 and TRBJ1-4; TRBD1 matches 7 bases. The J segment lost 0 bases and the V segment lost 3 bases, leaving 4 bases of the junction unmatched. Per germline, CDR1 KGHSH and CDR2 LQKENI. The CDR3 totals 16 residues. CDR3 amino acids: CASSPTGPATNEKLFF. As DNA, the CDR3 is TGTGCCAGCTCACCGACAGGGCCTGCAACTAATGAAAAACTGTTTTTT.

The genes are TRBV28 and TRBJ1-5; the D gene is possibly TRBD1 (5 bases). V shed 7 bases and J shed 0 bases, with 7 bases lying between them. Per the germline V gene, CDR1 is MDHEN and CDR2 is SYDVKM. The CDR3 is made up of 13 amino acids. Here the CDR3 DNA reads TGTGCCAGCACGGGGGTTAGCAATCAGCCCCAGCATTTT. Translated: CASTGVSNQPQHF.

V gene TRBV7-3 combines with J gene TRBJ2-6; tentative D call: TRBD1 (6 bases). The V gene lost 5 bases and the J gene lost 10 bases, with 9 bases spanning the gap. Germline values: CDR1 SGHTA, CDR2 FQGTGA. This CDR3 is built from 12 residues. The CDR3 reads CASSPTGNVLTF. The CDR3 nucleotides read TGTGCCAGCAGCCCCACAGGGAACGTCCTGACTTTC.

V is TRBV4-3 and J is TRBJ2-5; 9 bases fit TRBD1. The trim removed 4 bases at V and 7 bases at J, leaving 7 bases unmatched. Looked up from germline, CDR1 is LGHNA and CDR2 is YSLEER. This CDR3 has 14 amino acids. The CDR3 region is CASSRDRGFGTQYF. The DNA for the CDR3 is TGCGCCAGCAGCCGCGACAGGGGGTTTGGGACCCAGTACTTC.

The table lists this clone with a few counts. This chain links TRBV18 with TRBJ1-1; possible D gene TRBD1, 5 bases. Germline CDR1 is KGHSH and CDR2 is LQKENI. V was cut by 7 bases and J by 0 bases, with 15 bases left in between. The CDR3 loop spans 15 amino acids. CDR3 coding DNA: TGTGCCAGCTTCCCCCAGGACACGGTGAACACTGAAGCTTTCTTT. Amino acids: CASFPQDTVNTEAFF.

In this sample, this clone turned up once. V usage is TRBV4-1 and J usage is TRBJ1-2; tentatively, D is TRBD1 (6 bases). V was cut by 1 base and J by 6 bases, with 12 bases left in between. Per the germline V gene, CDR1 is MGHRA and CDR2 is YSYEKL. The CDR3 covers 14 residues. The CDR3, as DNA: TGCGCCAGCAGCCAAGGGGGCAGGGGAAATGGCTACACCTTC. Translated, it gives CASSQGGRGNGYTF.

The chain combines TRBV6-1 with TRBJ1-2; 8 bases fit TRBD1. V lost 3 bases, J lost 9 bases, and 3 bases stayed unmatched. The CDR3 is made up of 12 amino acids. Germline V gene sequence: CDR1 MNHNS, CDR2 SASEGT. Here the CDR3 DNA reads TGTGCCAGCAGTGACAGGGGGCGGCGCTACACCTTC. Its protein is CASSDRGRRYTF.

This chain links TRBV19 with TRBJ1-4; tentative D call: TRBD1 (5 bases). The CDR3 loop spans 15 amino acids. Trimming removed 4 bases at V and 7 bases at J, with 16 bases between. Germline V lookup: CDR1 LNHDA, CDR2 SQIVND (reference sequence). CDR3 region: CASSTVRRGGEKLFF. The CDR3 region has the DNA TGTGCCAGTAGTACCGTACGGCGGGGGGGTGAAAAACTGTTTTTT.

Remarks on this clone: In the same sample, other DNA sequences code for this CDR3. This chain connects TRBV5-4 to TRBJ1-1, with D unresolved. Germline V gene data show CDR1 as SGHNT and CDR2 as YYREEE (reference sequence). This CDR3 contains 12 residues. Trimming removed 5 bases at V and 6 bases at J, with 11 bases between. The CDR3 loop reads CASSYLSAEAFF. For the CDR3, the DNA is TGTGCCAGCAGTTACTTATCCGCTGAAGCTTTCTTT. Looking up the rest from reference TRBV5-4 and TRBJ1-1 gives the full variable domain: ETGVTQSPTHLIKTRGQQVTLRCSSQSGHNTVSWYQQALGQGPQFIFQYYREEENGRGNFPPRFSGLQFPNYSSELNVNALELDDSALYLCASSYLSAEAFFGQGTRLTVV.

The V gene is TRBV30, the J gene TRBJ2-3; TRBD2 matches at 12 bases. The CDR3 totals 15 residues. V trimming: 5 bases; J trimming: 2 bases; junction bases outside the gene matches: 5. CDR1 GTSNPN and CDR2 SVGIG come from the germline V gene (reference sequence). CDR3 coding DNA: TGTGCCTGGGGAACTAGCGGGGGGTTCACAGATACGCAGTATTTT. Amino acids: CAWGTSGGFTDTQYF.

The chain is built from TRBV5-6 and TRBJ1-6; D remains ambiguous. Germline values: CDR1 SGHDT, CDR2 YYEEEE. V lost 0 bases, J lost 9 bases, and 10 bases lay in between. The CDR3 loop spans 14 amino acids. The CDR3 bases are TGTGCCAGCAGCTTGGCTGGCTCGGGTTCACCCCTCCACTTT. Protein product: CASSLAGSGSPLHF.

The chain combines TRBV4-2 with TRBJ2-7; 7 positions agree with TRBD1. CDR1 and CDR2 (germline): LGHNA, YNFKEQ. V was clipped by 0 bases and J by 0 bases; unmatched bases: 11. CDR3 length equals 18 residues. The CDR3 is CASSQERSFGTVSYEQYF. The CDR3 DNA follows: TGTGCCAGCAGCCAAGAACGGTCTTTCGGGACAGTCTCCTACGAGCAGTACTTC.